Below, one T cell receptor beta chain is given with its context. Its target is not known. The PCR employed 60 Vbeta primers together with 13 Jbeta primers. Clones were sequenced by immunoSEQ multiplex PCR, and TCRdb holds only the in-frame ones, with some missing. The table includes 150,000 to 200,000 clones, roughly 79% detected once. This entry comes from a study of cytomegalovirus exposure and HLA in healthy donors. Findings and caveats of the study: Some V segments, TRBV6-2 and TRBV6-3 among them, were indistinguishable and were therefore excluded. Reportedly, HLA-A and HLA-B alleles of most subjects were accurately predicted from TCR beta.

The CDR3 is made up of 14 amino acids. The V and J ends lost 6 bases and 5 bases, in that order; junction bases with no gene match: 9. Germline V gene sequence: CDR1 MRHNA, CDR2 SNTAGT. Sample: PBMCs. The receptor was derived from a woman between 45 and 60 years old in good health and CMV-seronegative. The chain is built from TRBV6-4 and TRBJ1-1; 7 bases line up with TRBD1. DNA for the CDR3: TGTGCCAGCAGGGAACAGGGGTCGAGTACTGAAGCTTTCTTT. Translation: CASREQGSSTEAFF.